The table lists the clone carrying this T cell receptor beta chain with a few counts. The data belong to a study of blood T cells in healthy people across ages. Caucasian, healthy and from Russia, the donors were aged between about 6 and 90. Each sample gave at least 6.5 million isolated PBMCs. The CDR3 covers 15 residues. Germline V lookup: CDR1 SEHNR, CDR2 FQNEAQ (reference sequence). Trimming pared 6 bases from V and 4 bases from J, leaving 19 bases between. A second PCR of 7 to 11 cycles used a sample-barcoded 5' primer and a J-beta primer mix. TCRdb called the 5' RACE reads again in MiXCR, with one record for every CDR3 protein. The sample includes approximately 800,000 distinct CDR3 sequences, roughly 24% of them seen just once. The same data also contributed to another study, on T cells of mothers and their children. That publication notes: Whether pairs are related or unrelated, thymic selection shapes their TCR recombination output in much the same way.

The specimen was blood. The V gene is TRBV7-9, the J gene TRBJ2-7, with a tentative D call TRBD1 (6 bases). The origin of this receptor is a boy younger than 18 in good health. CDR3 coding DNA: TGTGCCAGCAGGAGCCCACAGGGTGGGGAGTACGAGCAGTACTTC. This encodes CASRSPQGGEYEQYF.